The rows below give T cell receptor beta chains drawn from one sample of a study of blood T cell repertoires in COVID-19. Clones were sequenced by immunoSEQ multiplex PCR, and TCRdb holds only the in-frame ones, with some missing. This table holds 100,000 to 150,000 clones, 81% found once. The source material was peripheral blood. Receptors originate from a man aged 25 to 40 with COVID-19, enrolled during active disease. Both conserved end residues are part of each CDR3. A D gene is named only where the DNA matches it firmly. Clone size is shown for a subset of rows, as once, few, many or a class of expanded clone.

CDR3nt,CDR3aa,v_gene,abundance,d_gene,j_gene
TGTGCCAGCAGCCCTCGACTAGCGGGAGGCCCAGATACGCAGTATTTT,CASSPRLAGGPDTQYF,TRBV5-4,.,TRBD2,TRBJ2-3
TGTGCCAGCAGTGAGACTCTAGCGACCACGGTTGGGATGCAGTACTTC,CASSETLATTVGMQYF,TRBV28,.,.,TRBJ2-7
TGTGCCAGCAGCAGAGGACTAGCGGGACACCAAGAGACCCAGTACTTC,CASSRGLAGHQETQYF,TRBV11-3,.,TRBD2,TRBJ2-5
TGTGCCAGCAGTTTCCCCCTAAACAGGGGGCTAACCTACGAGCAGTACTTC,CASSFPLNRGLTYEQYF,TRBV28,.,TRBD1,TRBJ2-7
TGCGCCAGCAGCTTGGCGGGTCGACGGACTGAAGCTTTCTTT,CASSLAGRRTEAFF,TRBV5-1,.,.,TRBJ1-1
TGCGCCAGCAGCCAAAGGTCCGCACGAGCGGGAGGTATCGACGAGCAGTACTTC,CASSQRSARAGGIDEQYF,TRBV4-1,.,TRBD2,TRBJ2-7
TGCGCCAGCAGCCAAGACCCCCCCCCAGGAACCTACGAGCAGTACTTC,CASSQDPPPGTYEQYF,TRBV4-1,.,.,TRBJ2-7
TGTGCCAGCAGTTTTAGGGGGGGTGGTTCACCCCTCCACTTT,CASSFRGGGSPLHF,TRBV28,.,.,TRBJ1-6
TGTGCCAGCAGCTTAGTGGCAGGGGGCAAATCACCCCTCCACTTT,CASSLVAGGKSPLHF,TRBV7-9,.,TRBD1,TRBJ1-6
TGCGCCAGCAGCTTACAGGGGACCTTAGATACGCAGTATTTT,CASSLQGTLDTQYF,TRBV5-1,.,TRBD1,TRBJ2-3
TGCAGTGCTAGTGGGGGACAGCCCTACGAGCAGTACTTC,CSASGGQPYEQYF,TRBV20-1,.,TRBD1,TRBJ2-7
TGTGCCAGCAGCTTAGAGGAGGCCCCATTCCCCCGCTCACCCCTCCACTTT,CASSLEEAPFPRSPLHF,TRBV7-9,.,.,TRBJ1-6
TGTGCCAGCAGTGAACAGACAGGGAGCAATCAGCCCCAGCATTTT,CASSEQTGSNQPQHF,TRBV6-1,.,TRBD1,TRBJ1-5
TGTGCCAGTAGTAGAAATGGGGCTATGAGTTTT,CASSRNGAMSF,TRBV19,.,.,TRBJ1-4
TGTGCCAGTAGGGGGACAGACATAGGCACCCTCCACTTT,CASRGTDIGTLHF,TRBV19,.,TRBD1,TRBJ1-6
TGTGCCAGCAGTTTGGGGGCGATGAGCTACACCTTC,CASSLGAMSYTF,TRBV28,.,.,TRBJ1-2
TGTGCCAGCAGCTTGGGGGACAGGGAGCAGCCCCAGCATTTT,CASSLGDREQPQHF,TRBV5-6,few,TRBD1,TRBJ1-5
TGTGCCAGCAACGGAGGGGAGATGACCTTC,CASNGGEMTF,TRBV11-2,.,.,TRBJ1-2
TGTGCCACCAGTGCTAAGGGGAGTGCAGGGGACAATGAGCAGTTCTTC,CATSAKGSAGDNEQFF,TRBV24-1,once,.,TRBJ2-1
TGTGCCAGTAGTTGGCTCAATGAGCAGTTCTTC,CASSWLNEQFF,TRBV19,.,.,TRBJ2-1
TGCGCCAGCAGTGGGGACAGGACGAGCACAGATACGCAGTATTTT,CASSGDRTSTDTQYF,TRBV10-1,.,TRBD1,TRBJ2-3
TGTGCCAGCAGCCTCAGCCGGGGTACCGGGGAGCTGTTTTTT,CASSLSRGTGELFF,TRBV7-9,.,.,TRBJ2-2
TGTGCCAGCAGCCGGGACAGGGACTATGGCTACACCTTC,CASSRDRDYGYTF,TRBV11-3,.,TRBD1,TRBJ1-2
TGTGCCATCAGTGCCGGTCGAGGGGGGGGCCCCCAGAAAAGCACAGATACGCAGTATTTT,CAISAGRGGGPQKSTDTQYF,TRBV10-3,.,.,TRBJ2-3
TGTGCCCTTTTACTTCAGGCCGACGATCAGTACTTC,CALLLQADDQYF,TRBV5-5,.,.,TRBJ2-7
TGTGCCAGCCGGGGGGAGGTTGGGGAGCAGTACTTC,CASRGEVGEQYF,TRBV6-6,many,TRBD2,TRBJ2-7
TGCGCCAGCAGCTTGGAAGGGACAGGGAGTCAGCCCCAGCATTTT,CASSLEGTGSQPQHF,TRBV5-1,.,TRBD1,TRBJ1-5
TGTGCCAGCAGCTCCCATCCTGAGGTTCGGGCGGGGCAGTACTTC,CASSSHPEVRAGQYF,TRBV7-2,.,.,TRBJ2-7
TGTGCCAGCAGCTTACGCCGGGACAGGGCTAGTGAGCAGTTCTTC,CASSLRRDRASEQFF,TRBV11-2,.,TRBD1,TRBJ2-1
TGTGCCAGCAGCCGAGCGGGACTAGCAAACGGGGAGCTGTTTTTT,CASSRAGLANGELFF,TRBV7-8,.,TRBD2,TRBJ2-2
TGTGCCAGCAGCTTGTTGCTGGCTCTGAACACTGAAGCTTTCTTT,CASSLLLALNTEAFF,TRBV5-6,once,.,TRBJ1-1
TGTGCCAGCAGGTCGCGGGGCGCGGGAACTGAAGCTTTCTTT,CASRSRGAGTEAFF,TRBV11-3,.,.,TRBJ1-1
TGCAGTGCTCTCTTCAGGGCTACGCAGTATTTT,CSALFRATQYF,TRBV20-1,.,.,TRBJ2-3
TGCGCCACTACGACAGGGGGAATCGGGGAGCTGTTTTTT,CATTTGGIGELFF,TRBV5-1,.,TRBD1,TRBJ2-2
TGTGCCAGCAGCCCAATCGGGAAGGGCTATTCGAACACCGGGGAGCTGTTTTTT,CASSPIGKGYSNTGELFF,TRBV4-2,.,.,TRBJ2-2
TGTGCCATCAGTGAAGGGACAGCCGATTCCTACGAGCAGTACTTC,CAISEGTADSYEQYF,TRBV10-3,few,TRBD1,TRBJ2-7
TGTGCCAGCAGCCTGTGGGGGGATCTCACAGATACGCAGTATTTT,CASSLWGDLTDTQYF,TRBV5-6,.,.,TRBJ2-3
TGTGCCAGTAGTGTTGGAGGGGAAGGCTACACCTTC,CASSVGGEGYTF,TRBV19,.,.,TRBJ1-2
TGTGCCAGCAGTGAAATGGGGGGGGACAATGAGCAGTTCTTC,CASSEMGGDNEQFF,TRBV6-1,.,TRBD2,TRBJ2-1
TGTGCCTGGAGTGTAATCAGGACTAGCGGGAGATCAAGGGCAACAGATACGCAGTATTTT,CAWSVIRTSGRSRATDTQYF,TRBV30,.,TRBD2,TRBJ2-3
TGTGCCAGCTCACTTGGGGCCCACAACCCCCAAAAGGAAAAACTGTTTTTT,CASSLGAHNPQKEKLFF,TRBV18,medium-sized,.,TRBJ1-4